This TCR beta chain was recovered during a study of graft-versus-host responses after intestinal transplantation. Produced via immunoSEQ multiplex PCR; TCRdb's table is partial and in-frame only. The sample consists of roughly 130,000 clones, around 90% of them appearing once. Concerning this clone: Its cognate antigen is unknown.

This clonotype originated in a human donor who received an intestinal transplant. The sequences come from unstimulated CD4+ T cells sorted from spleen or lymph node cells, collected before intestinal transplant.

The CDR3 protein is CASSAKPPGQGLSTDTQYF. CDR3 nucleotides: TGTGCCAGCAGCGCCAAACCCCCGGGACAGGGGTTAAGCACAGATACGCAGTATTTT. The chain links TRBV7-6 to TRBJ2-3, with 10 positions matching TRBD1. Trimming cost V 5 bases and J 0 bases; bases outside gene matches: 14. Germline-derived CDR1 and CDR2 are SGHVS and FNYEAQ. This CDR3 has 19 residues.